A selection of T cell receptor beta chains follows, all from one sample in a study of blood T cell repertoires in COVID-19. Sequencing used immunoSEQ multiplex PCR; TCRdb keeps in-frame clones, though not all of them. The data contain more than 150,000 clones, over 80% of them singletons. The sequenced sample was PBMCs or T cells enriched from blood (not recorded which). These receptor sequences come from a woman aged 60-70 years who had recovered from COVID-19. Each CDR3 is given with its conserved first and last residue. A D gene is named only where the DNA matches it firmly. A clone size is listed for some rows: how often the clone was seen (once, few, many), or a class if it is expanded.

size,J,length,D,V,DNA,CDR3
NA,TRBJ1-3,15,NA,TRBV3-1/TRBV3-2,TGTGCCAGCAGCCACGCAGGGGAAGGGGGAAACACCATATATTTT,CASSHAGEGGNTIYF
NA,TRBJ1-5,15,TRBD1,TRBV9,TGTGCCAGCAGCTCGGGACAGGGTTCTAATCAGCCCCAGCATTTT,CASSSGQGSNQPQHF
NA,TRBJ2-3,15,TRBD2,TRBV2,TGTGCCAGCAGTTCGACTAGCGGGGAATCAGATACGCAGTATTTT,CASSSTSGESDTQYF
NA,TRBJ2-3,17,TRBD1,TRBV10-3,TGTGCCATCAGTAAAGAGACCGGGACAGGGGGGAGGGATACGCAGTATTTT,CAISKETGTGGRDTQYF
NA,TRBJ1-4,15,NA,TRBV5-1,TGCGCCAGCAGCGCGCTCACAGCAACTAATGAAAAACTGTTTTTT,CASSALTATNEKLFF
NA,TRBJ1-5,15,NA,TRBV19,TGTGCCAGTAGTAGGTCAGGGGAATGGGGACAGCCCCAGCATTTT,CASSRSGEWGQPQHF
NA,TRBJ1-2,14,NA,TRBV5-1,TGCGCCAGCAGCGTCTCATCTGGGGCCTATGGCTACACCTTC,CASSVSSGAYGYTF
NA,TRBJ1-2,14,NA,TRBV11-2,TGTGCCAGCAGCTTAGGTTCCCTTAACTATGGCTACACCTTC,CASSLGSLNYGYTF
NA,TRBJ2-5,13,NA,TRBV19,TGTGCCAGTAGTCCTAGCGTCAGAGAGACCCAGTACTTC,CASSPSVRETQYF
NA,TRBJ2-2,14,NA,TRBV7-3,TGTGCCAGCAGCTCAGGGGCCAAATCGGGGGAGCTGTTTTTT,CASSSGAKSGELFF
NA,TRBJ2-3,16,TRBD2,TRBV11-3,TGTGCCAGCAGCCGACTAGCGGGAGGCTCATCGGATACGCAGTATTTT,CASSRLAGGSSDTQYF
NA,TRBJ1-6,15,TRBD1,TRBV3-1/TRBV3-2,TGTGCCAGCAGCCAAGATCTAACAGGGGCTTCACCCCTCCACTTT,CASSQDLTGASPLHF
NA,TRBJ2-1,14,NA,TRBV29-1,TGCAGCGTTGGGGGAGGCAGTCCTTGGAATGAGCAGTTCTTC,CSVGGGSPWNEQFF
NA,TRBJ1-2,14,TRBD1,TRBV6-5,TGTGCCAGCACCCGCGACAGGGGTGGCTATGGCTACACCTTC,CASTRDRGGYGYTF
NA,TRBJ2-2,16,TRBD1,TRBV3-1/TRBV3-2,TGTGCCAGCAGCAAACCGGGACAGGTTAACACCGGGGAGCTGTTTTTT,CASSKPGQVNTGELFF
NA,TRBJ2-3,15,NA,TRBV7-3,TGTGCCAGCAGCTTAGGCGGGGTCAACACAGATACGCAGTATTTT,CASSLGGVNTDTQYF
NA,TRBJ2-7,14,NA,TRBV4-1,TGCGCCAGCAGCCAAGATCGGTCAGCGGCGGTGCAGTACTTC,CASSQDRSAAVQYF
NA,TRBJ2-7,14,NA,TRBV11-2,TGTGCCAGCAGCTTAATTCGGAGCTCCTACGAGCAGTACTTC,CASSLIRSSYEQYF
once,TRBJ1-6,11,NA,TRBV30,TGTGCCTGGAATAGAAATTCACCCCTCCACTTT,CAWNRNSPLHF
NA,TRBJ2-3,15,NA,TRBV27,TGTGCCAGCAGTTTGCGGGCGGTGGGCACAGATACGCAGTATTTT,CASSLRAVGTDTQYF
NA,TRBJ2-7,16,TRBD1,TRBV10-1,TGCGCCGGCCTGAGGGTTGGGACAGAGACCTCCTACGAGCAGTACTTC,CAGLRVGTETSYEQYF
NA,TRBJ1-5,15,TRBD1,TRBV5-1,TGCGCCAGCAGCTTGGGGGACAGGGGTGATCAGCCCCAGCATTTT,CASSLGDRGDQPQHF
NA,TRBJ1-1,12,NA,TRBV3-1/TRBV3-2,TGTGCCAGCAGCCAAGATCGGGAGCGGGCTTTCTTT,CASSQDRERAFF